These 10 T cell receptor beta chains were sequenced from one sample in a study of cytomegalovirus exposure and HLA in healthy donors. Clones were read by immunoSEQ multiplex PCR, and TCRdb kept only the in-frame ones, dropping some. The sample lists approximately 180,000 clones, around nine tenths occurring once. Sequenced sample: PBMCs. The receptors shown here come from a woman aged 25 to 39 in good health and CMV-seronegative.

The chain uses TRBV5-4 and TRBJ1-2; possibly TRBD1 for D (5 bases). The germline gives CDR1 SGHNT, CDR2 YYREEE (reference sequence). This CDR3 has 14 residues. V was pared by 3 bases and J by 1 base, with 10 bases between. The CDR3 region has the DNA TGTGCCAGCAGCTGGGAACAGGTTAACTATGGCTACACCTTC. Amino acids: CASSWEQVNYGYTF. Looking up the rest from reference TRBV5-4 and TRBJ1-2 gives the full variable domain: ETGVTQSPTHLIKTRGQQVTLRCSSQSGHNTVSWYQQALGQGPQFIFQYYREEENGRGNFPPRFSGLQFPNYSSELNVNALELDDSALYLCASSWEQVNYGYTFGSGTRLTVV.

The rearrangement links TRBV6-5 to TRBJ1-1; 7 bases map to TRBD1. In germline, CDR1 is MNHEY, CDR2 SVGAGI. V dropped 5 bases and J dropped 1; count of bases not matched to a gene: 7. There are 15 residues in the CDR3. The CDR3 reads CASSRQGNSNTEAFF. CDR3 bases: TGTGCCAGCAGTAGACAGGGAAATTCGAACACTGAAGCTTTCTTT.

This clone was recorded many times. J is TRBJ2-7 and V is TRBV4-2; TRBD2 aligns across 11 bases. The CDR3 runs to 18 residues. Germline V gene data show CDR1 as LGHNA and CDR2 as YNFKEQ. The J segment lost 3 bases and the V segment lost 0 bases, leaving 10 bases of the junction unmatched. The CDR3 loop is CASSQDLGSSGGFYEQYF. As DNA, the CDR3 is TGTGCCAGCAGCCAAGATCTGGGCTCTAGCGGGGGGTTCTACGAGCAGTACTTC.

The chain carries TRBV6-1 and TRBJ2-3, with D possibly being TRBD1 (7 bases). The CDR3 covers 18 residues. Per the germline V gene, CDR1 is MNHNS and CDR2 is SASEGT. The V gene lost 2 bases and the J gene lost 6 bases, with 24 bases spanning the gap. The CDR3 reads CASSETVPGGGAWDTQYF. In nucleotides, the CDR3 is TGTGCCAGCAGTGAAACTGTCCCCGGAGGGGGCGCATGGGATACGCAGTATTTT.

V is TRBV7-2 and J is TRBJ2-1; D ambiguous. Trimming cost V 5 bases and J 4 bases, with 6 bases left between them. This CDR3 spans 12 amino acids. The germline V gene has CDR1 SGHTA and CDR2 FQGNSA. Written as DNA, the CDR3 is TGTGCCAGCAGCGGCGGTTACAATGAGCAGTTCTTC. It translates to CASSGGYNEQFF.

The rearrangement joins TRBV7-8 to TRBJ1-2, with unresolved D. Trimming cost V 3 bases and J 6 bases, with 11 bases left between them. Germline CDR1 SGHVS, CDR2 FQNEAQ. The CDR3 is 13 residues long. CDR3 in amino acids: CASSLAGSDGYTF. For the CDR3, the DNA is TGTGCCAGCAGCTTGGCGGGGAGCGATGGCTACACCTTC.

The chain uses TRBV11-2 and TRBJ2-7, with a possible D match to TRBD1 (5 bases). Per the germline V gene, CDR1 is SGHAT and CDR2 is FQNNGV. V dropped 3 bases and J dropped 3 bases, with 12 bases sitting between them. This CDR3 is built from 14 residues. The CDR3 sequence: CASSFSSGHYEQYF. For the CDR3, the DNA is TGTGCCAGCAGCTTTAGTTCAGGACACTACGAGCAGTACTTC.

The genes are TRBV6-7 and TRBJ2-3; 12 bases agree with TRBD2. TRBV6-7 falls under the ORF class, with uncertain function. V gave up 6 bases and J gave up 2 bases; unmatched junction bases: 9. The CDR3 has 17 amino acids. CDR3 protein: CASRSFTSGGTTDTQYF. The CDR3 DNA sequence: TGTGCCAGCAGATCCTTCACTAGCGGGGGGACCACAGATACGCAGTATTTT.

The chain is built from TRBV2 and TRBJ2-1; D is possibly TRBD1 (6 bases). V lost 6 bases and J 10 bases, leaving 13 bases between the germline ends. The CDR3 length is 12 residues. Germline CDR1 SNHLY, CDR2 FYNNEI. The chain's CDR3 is CASRFGQPEQFF. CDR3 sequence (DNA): TGTGCCAGCAGATTCGGACAGCCCGAGCAGTTCTTC. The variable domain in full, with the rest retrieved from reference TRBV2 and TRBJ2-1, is EPEVTQTPSHQVTQMGQEVILRCVPISNHLYFYWYRQILGQKVEFLVSFYNNEISEKSEIFDDQFSVERPDGSNFTLKIRSTKLEDSAMYFCASRFGQPEQFFGPGTRLTVL.

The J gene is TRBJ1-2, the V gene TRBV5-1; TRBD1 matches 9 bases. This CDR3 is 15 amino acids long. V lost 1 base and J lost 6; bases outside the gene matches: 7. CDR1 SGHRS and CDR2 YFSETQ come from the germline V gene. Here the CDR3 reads CASSLPGQGGNGYTF. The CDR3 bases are TGCGCCAGCAGCTTGCCGGGACAGGGTGGGAATGGCTACACCTTC.